This T cell receptor (beta chain) was obtained from a study of T cell repertoires in aging, cancer and after chemotherapy. Across the whole study: Chronic lymphocytic leukemia patients on fludarabine- or bendamustine-based regimens gave paired samples before and after chemotherapy. Findings of the study overall: Immunological memory after chemotherapy cannot be judged from the repertoire data. Loss of evenness, beyond lost richness, contributed to age-related TCR diversity decline in cancer patients. Rebound thymic output was suggested by rising median generation probability during chemotherapy in each cancer cohort.

Of note for this clonotype: What it binds is unknown.

Rearranged V-D-J TRB sequences were amplified with a mixed TRB-A/B primer pool. In TCRdb, the multiplex PCR reads were re-called with MiXCR into one record per CDR3 protein. The data contain 2,000 to 2,500 distinct CDR3 sequences, over 20% of them singletons. Peripheral blood genomic DNA, not sorted cells or RNA, was the template. The germline CDR1 and CDR2 sequences are MDHEN and SYDVKM. CDR3 length: 15 residues. V was trimmed by 2 bases and J by 2 bases, leaving 10 bases between them. Specimen: blood. The sequence was obtained from a human donor with a blood cancer. The chain has TRBV28 and TRBJ2-1, with D perhaps matching TRBD2 (7 bases). CDR3 bases: TGTGCCAGCAGTTTACCGGGGGGCGCCTACAATGAGCAGTTCTTC. It is translated as CASSLPGGAYNEQFF.